Included here is one TCR beta chain sequence, with context. The target antigen is unknown. Indicated time point: blood 4 weeks post-SBRT, at nephrectomy. Treatment given: 15 Gy SBRT to primary tumor, nephrectomy 4 weeks later. Nephrectomy followed 15 Gy stereotactic body radiation by 4 weeks. The patient's renal cell carcinoma had clear cell pathology. V gave up 0 bases and J gave up 2 bases; unmatched junction bases: 4. CDR3 size: 15 residues. Germline V gives CDR1 SEHNR, CDR2 FQNEAQ (reference sequence). The data are from a study of radiation and T cells in renal cell carcinoma. Data came from immunoSEQ multiplex PCR; TCRdb stores just in-frame clones and leaves some out. The table includes about 83,000 clones, around four fifths detected once. Whole-study results and caveats: From baseline, blood top tumor clonotypes peaked at 2 weeks post-radiation. No pretreatment tumor biopsies were available for baseline clonotypes.

The sequence was obtained from a woman aged 60-75 years with renal cell carcinoma. Material: blood, obtained from a patient whose treatment included radiotherapy and nephrectomy. The chain recombines TRBV7-9 with TRBJ2-7; 7 bases are shared with TRBD2. In DNA form, the CDR3 reads TGTGCCAGCAGCTTAGCTGGACTAGTCACCTACGAGCAGTACTTC. As protein: CASSLAGLVTYEQYF.